Listed here is a single T cell receptor beta chain. What this receptor recognizes is not known. No much larger clone exists at a distance of one base, and base qualities are not known. The sample comes from a study of blood T cells in healthy people across ages (dated by TCRdb to about 2015). Background for the entire study: Template switching captured roughly one uniquely barcoded TCR beta cDNA molecule per two T cells in model experiments. For two donors (one aged 18 to 30 and one aged 80 or older), the study analyzed two additional independent replicas of 1 million unique cDNA reads from the same blood draw. The study measured age-related changes in TCR beta repertoire diversity using deep sequencing normalized with unique cDNA molecular identifiers. To avoid experimental bias, donors of different ages were randomly spread across the sequencing lanes. The donors were split into four age groups: young (average around 15 years), middle-aged (around 37), aged (approximately 60) and long-lived (under 85).

The method behind the library was 5' RACE. TCRdb records Illumina HiSeq 2500 as the sequencer. A second about 7 to 12 cycle PCR used a sample-barcoded 5' primer and a J-beta primer mix. A unique molecular identifier was introduced onto each TCR beta cDNA molecule by a template-switch 5' adaptor carrying 12 random nucleotides. Each sample yielded at least 2.5 million CDR3-containing paired-end reads. The Mint cDNA synthesis kit, primed by a TRBC-specific oligonucleotide, was used to synthesize first-strand cDNA from all RNA. Following uracil-DNA glycosylase treatment, all cDNA underwent a first 18-cycle PCR with the universal primers M1SS and BC2_uni_R. Per the authors' processing: For normalization, 1 million high-quality reads were randomly selected from each sample, with every read carrying a distinct molecular identifier. Instead of being binned into consensus sequences, reads with shared molecular identifiers were discarded. CDR3 identification, clonotype clustering and error correction used MiTCR with a Q25 quality threshold and the strictest error-elimination algorithm. A nonparametric unseen species model with Euler transformation was used to estimate lower-bound total TCR beta diversity. Using fastp trimming at Q25 and MiXCR clonotype assembly, TCRdb reanalyzed the public sequencing data and kept in-frame beta chains. Identical CDR3 proteins give one entry, which carries the most common genes and DNA. The V and J calls reflect TCRdb's pipeline rather than the authors' work. This sample gives about 1,800,000 distinct CDR3 sequences in total; over 25% of them show up just once. The ten top clones hold around 7.7% of the sample.

Donors were 35 to 40 systemically healthy Caucasian individuals from Russia aged about 6 to 100 years. Each donor gave about 10 milliliters of peripheral blood, drawn into EDTA-treated Vacutainer tubes. Ficoll-Paque density-gradient centrifugation was used to isolate PBMCs, with at least 6 million obtained per sample. Total RNA was extracted from PBMCs with Trizol reagent, with at least 5 micrograms obtained per sample. For every donor, an aliquot of PBMCs went through flow cytometry to measure the percentages of naive CD45RAhigh/CD27high T cells. The CDR1 and CDR2 encoded by the germline V gene (reference sequence) are LNHNV and YYDKDF. Cut back by 1 base and 8 bases, the V and J ends lie 6 bases apart. The CDR3 has 12 amino acids, counting the end cysteine and phenylalanine. Just the 36-base CDR3 DNA is kept, in frame starting at base 1. Summary of the overall study and its limitations: As age increased, observed TCR beta diversity per million T cells dropped in a roughly linear way, and a significant reduction was already evident by age about 40. Because donor CMV infection status was unknown, age-related changes in expanded clonotypes were potentially confounded. The percentage of naive T cells measured by flow cytometry correlated strongly with observed TCR beta diversity. Total diversity estimates from one million sequenced T cells were considered lower bounds and underestimates. Conclusive comparison of naive and antigen-experienced compartments was prevented by the profiling of bulk unsorted PBMCs. The long-lived group showed more naive CD4+ T cells, fewer expanded clones and increased TCR diversity than the aged group, suggesting age selection.

The chain is assembled from TRBV15 and TRBJ2-1; a weak D assignment points to TRBD2 (6 bases agree). This receptor was identified in a woman in her twenties or thirties in good health. The sequenced sample consisted of blood. The DNA reads TGTGCCACCAGCAGAGGGGAGGATGAGCAGTTCTTC. It translates as CATSRGEDEQFF.